This T cell receptor beta chain was observed in a study of blood T cell repertoires in COVID-19. Study details: Sites across the United States, Italy and Spain contributed samples from acute and convalescent COVID-19.

CDR3 length equals 13 residues. Germline V lookup: CDR1 SGHTA, CDR2 FQGNSA. Trimming took 5 bases from V and 4 from J, leaving 11 bases between them. Assay: immunoSEQ multiplex PCR; the TCRdb copy retains only in-frame clones and omits some. This sample has roughly 380,000 clones, with 89% found just once. This receptor was obtained from a woman between 40 and 55 years old with COVID-19, enrolled during active disease. The chain combines TRBV7-2 with TRBJ1-2; D uncertain. The sample comprised peripheral blood. The CDR3 sequence is CASSTSHGYGYTF. In nucleotides, the CDR3 is TGTGCCAGCAGCACCTCCCACGGCTATGGCTACACCTTC.